The clone carrying this T cell receptor (beta chain) came up a few times. Its antigen is not known. This sample is part of a study of T cell responses to AZD1222 COVID-19 vaccine. Whole-study context: Second-dose timings of about 4 or about 12 weeks were pooled.

Study-wide findings and caveats: White British donors predominated, females outnumbered males, and clonal diversity was possibly underestimated. Spike regions recognized by vaccine-associated CD4 TCRs spanned the protein, led by 160-218 and 743-854. A rise in Spike-specific TCR breadth and depth followed two AZD1222 doses.

V lost 0 bases and J lost 3; bases outside the gene matches: 6. The CDR3 length is 16 residues. Germline V lookup: CDR1 SGDLS, CDR2 YYNGEE. Sequenced by immunoSEQ multiplex PCR; TCRdb stores in-frame clones only, minus some. The table shows about 150,000 clones, with roughly 90% occurring only once. The chain combines TRBV9 with TRBJ2-7; 10 nucleotides align to TRBD1. Here the sequenced sample was peripheral blood, taken on day 0 of AZD1222 vaccination. The receptor was derived from an adult in good health. CDR3 sequence: CASSVDPGQGNYEQYF. The CDR3 bases are TGTGCCAGCAGCGTAGACCCGGGACAGGGGAACTACGAGCAGTACTTC.